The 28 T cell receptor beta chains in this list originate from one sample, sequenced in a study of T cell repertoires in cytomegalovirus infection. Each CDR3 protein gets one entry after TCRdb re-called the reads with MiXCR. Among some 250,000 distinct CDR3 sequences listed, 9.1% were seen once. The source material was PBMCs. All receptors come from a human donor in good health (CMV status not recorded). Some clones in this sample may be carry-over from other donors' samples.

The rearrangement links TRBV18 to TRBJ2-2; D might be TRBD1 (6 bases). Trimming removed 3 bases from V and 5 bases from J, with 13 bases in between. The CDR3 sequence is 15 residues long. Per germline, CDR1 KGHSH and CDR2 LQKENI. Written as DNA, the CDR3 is TGTGCCAGCTCACCCATAACCGGGACAACCGGGGAGCTGTTTTTT. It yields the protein CASSPITGTTGELFF. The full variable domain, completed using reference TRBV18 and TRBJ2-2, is NAGVMQNPRHLVRRRGQEARLRCSPMKGHSHVYWYRQLPEEGLKFMVYLQKENIIDESGMPKERFSAEFPKEGPSILRIQQVVRGDSAAYFCASSPITGTTGELFFGEGSRLTVL.

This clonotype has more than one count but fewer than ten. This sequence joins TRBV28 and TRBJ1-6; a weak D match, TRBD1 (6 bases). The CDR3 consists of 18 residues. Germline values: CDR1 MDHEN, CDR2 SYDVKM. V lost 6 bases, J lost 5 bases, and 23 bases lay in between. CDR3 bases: TGTGCCAGCAGCGAAACAGGGCGTCCTGTGTCCGATAATTCACCCCTCCACTTT. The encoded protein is CASSETGRPVSDNSPLHF.

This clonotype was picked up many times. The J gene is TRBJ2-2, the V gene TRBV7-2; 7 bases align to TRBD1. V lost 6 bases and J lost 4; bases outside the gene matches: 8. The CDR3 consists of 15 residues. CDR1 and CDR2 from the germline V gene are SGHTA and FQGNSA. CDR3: CASSSQGRITGELFF. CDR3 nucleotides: TGTGCCAGCAGTTCACAGGGGCGGATCACCGGGGAGCTGTTTTTT.

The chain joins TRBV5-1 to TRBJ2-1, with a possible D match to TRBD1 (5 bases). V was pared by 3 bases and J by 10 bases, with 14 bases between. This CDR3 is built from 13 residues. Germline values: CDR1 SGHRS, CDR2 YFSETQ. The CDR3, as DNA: TGCGCCAGCAGCTCCAGGGCGCGACGGGAGCAGTTCTTC. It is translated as CASSSRARREQFF.

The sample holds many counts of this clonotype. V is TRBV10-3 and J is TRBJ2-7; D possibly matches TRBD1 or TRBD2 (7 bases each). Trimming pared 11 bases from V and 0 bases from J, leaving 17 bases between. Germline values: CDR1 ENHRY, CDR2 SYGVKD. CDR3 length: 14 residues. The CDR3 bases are TGTGCCGCAGGGGGGGCGGGAAACTCCTACGAGCAGTACTTC. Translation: CAAGGAGNSYEQYF.

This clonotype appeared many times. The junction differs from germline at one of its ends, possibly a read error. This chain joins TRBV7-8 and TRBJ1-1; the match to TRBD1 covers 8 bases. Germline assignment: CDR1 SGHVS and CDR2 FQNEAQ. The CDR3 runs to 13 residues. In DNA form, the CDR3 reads TGCGCCAGCAGACAGGGGATGAACACTGAAGCTTTCTTT. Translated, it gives CASRQGMNTEAFF.

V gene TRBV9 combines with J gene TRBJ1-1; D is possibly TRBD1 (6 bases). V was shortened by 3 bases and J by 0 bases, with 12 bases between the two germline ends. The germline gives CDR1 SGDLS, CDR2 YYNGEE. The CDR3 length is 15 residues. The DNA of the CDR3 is TGTGCCAGCAGCGGGGGGGACATAATGAACACTGAAGCTTTCTTT. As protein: CASSGGDIMNTEAFF.

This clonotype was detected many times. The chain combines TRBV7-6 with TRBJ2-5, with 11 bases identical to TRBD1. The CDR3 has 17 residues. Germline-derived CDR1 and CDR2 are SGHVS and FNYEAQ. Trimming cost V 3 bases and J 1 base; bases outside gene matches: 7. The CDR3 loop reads CASSLGTGTGGQETQYF. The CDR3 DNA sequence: TGTGCCAGCAGCTTGGGCACCGGGACAGGGGGCCAAGAGACCCAGTACTTC.

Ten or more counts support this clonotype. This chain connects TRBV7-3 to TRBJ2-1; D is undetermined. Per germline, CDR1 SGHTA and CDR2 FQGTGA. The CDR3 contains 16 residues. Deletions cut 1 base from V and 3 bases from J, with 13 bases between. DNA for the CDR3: TGTGCCAGCAGCTTAATGGCGTCAGTGGGCTACAATGAGCAGTTCTTC. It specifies CASSLMASVGYNEQFF. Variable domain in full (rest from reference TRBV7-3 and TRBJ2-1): GAGVSQTPSNKVTEKGKYVELRCDPISGHTALYWYRQSLGQGPEFLIYFQGTGAADDSGLPNDRFFAVRPEGSVSTLKIQRTERGDSAVYLCASSLMASVGYNEQFFGPGTRLTVL.

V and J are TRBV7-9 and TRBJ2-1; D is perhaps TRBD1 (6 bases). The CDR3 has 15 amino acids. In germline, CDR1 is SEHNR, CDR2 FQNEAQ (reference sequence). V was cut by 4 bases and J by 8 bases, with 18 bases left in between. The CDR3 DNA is TGTGCCAGCAGCTCTAAGGGGGTGGAACTCCATGAGCAGTTCTTC. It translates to CASSSKGVELHEQFF.

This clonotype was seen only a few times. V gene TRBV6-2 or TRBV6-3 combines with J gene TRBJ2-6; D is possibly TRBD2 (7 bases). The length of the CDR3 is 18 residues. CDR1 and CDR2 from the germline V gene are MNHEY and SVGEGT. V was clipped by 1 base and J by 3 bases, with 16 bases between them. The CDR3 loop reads CASSYWDGGPSGANVLTF. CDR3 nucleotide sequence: TGTGCCAGCAGTTACTGGGACGGGGGGCCTAGTGGGGCCAACGTCCTGACTTTC.

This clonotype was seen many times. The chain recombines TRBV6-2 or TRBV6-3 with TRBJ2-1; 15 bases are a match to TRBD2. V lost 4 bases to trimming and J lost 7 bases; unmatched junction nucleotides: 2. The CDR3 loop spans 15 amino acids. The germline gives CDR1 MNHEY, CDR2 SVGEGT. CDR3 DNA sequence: TGTGCCAGCAGTTGGACTAGCGGGGGGGCTAATGAGCAGTTCTTC. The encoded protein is CASSWTSGGANEQFF.

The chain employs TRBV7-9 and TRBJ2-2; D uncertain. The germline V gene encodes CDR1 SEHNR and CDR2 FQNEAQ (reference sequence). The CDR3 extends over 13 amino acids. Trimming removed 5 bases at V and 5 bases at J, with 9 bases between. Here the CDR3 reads CASSGFRTGELFF. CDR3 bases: TGTGCCAGCAGCGGCTTCAGGACCGGGGAGCTGTTTTTT.

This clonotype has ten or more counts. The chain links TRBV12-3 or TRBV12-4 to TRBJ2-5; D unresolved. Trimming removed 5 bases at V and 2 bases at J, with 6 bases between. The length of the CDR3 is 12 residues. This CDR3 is CASSPRQETQYF. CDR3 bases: TGTGCCAGCAGTCCCAGACAAGAGACCCAGTACTTC.

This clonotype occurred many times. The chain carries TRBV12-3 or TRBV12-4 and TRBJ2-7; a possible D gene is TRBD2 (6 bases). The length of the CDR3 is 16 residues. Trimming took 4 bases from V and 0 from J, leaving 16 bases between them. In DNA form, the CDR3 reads TGTGCCAGCAGTTCTAAACCTAGCGTCATCTCCTACGAGCAGTACTTC. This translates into CASSSKPSVISYEQYF.

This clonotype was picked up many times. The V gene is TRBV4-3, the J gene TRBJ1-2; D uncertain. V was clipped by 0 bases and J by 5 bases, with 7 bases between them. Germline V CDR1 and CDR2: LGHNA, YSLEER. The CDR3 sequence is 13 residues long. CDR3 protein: CASSQDYGYGYTF. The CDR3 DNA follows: TGCGCCAGCAGCCAAGATTATGGTTATGGCTACACCTTC.

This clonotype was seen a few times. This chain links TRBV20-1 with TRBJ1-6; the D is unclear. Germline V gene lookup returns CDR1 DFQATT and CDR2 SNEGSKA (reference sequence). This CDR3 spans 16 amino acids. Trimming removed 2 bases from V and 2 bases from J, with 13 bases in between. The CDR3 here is CSARSRAEPYNSPLHF. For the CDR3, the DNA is TGCAGTGCTAGATCAAGGGCAGAACCCTATAATTCACCCCTCCACTTT.

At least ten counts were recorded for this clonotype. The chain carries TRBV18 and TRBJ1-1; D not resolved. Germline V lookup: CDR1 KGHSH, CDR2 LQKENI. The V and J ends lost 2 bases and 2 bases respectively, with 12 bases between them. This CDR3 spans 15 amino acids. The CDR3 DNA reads TGTGCCAGCTCACCATTTTGGCAGGCAAACACTGAAGCTTTCTTT. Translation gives CASSPFWQANTEAFF.

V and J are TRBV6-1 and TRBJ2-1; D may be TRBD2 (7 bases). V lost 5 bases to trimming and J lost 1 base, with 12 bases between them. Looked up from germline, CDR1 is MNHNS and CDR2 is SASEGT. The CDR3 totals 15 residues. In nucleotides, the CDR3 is TGTGCCAGCAGTCAGGGGACTACATCCTACAATGAGCAGTTCTTC. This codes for CASSQGTTSYNEQFF.

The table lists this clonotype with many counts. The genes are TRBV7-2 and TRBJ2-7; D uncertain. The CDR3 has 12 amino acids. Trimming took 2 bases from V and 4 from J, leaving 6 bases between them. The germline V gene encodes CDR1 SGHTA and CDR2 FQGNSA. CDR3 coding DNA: TGTGCCAGCAGCTTAACGTCTTACGAGCAGTACTTC. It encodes CASSLTSYEQYF.

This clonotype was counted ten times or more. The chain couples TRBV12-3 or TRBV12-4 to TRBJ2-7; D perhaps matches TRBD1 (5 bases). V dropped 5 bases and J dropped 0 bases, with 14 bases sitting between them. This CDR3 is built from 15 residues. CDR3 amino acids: CASSLQGSFSYEQYF. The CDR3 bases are TGTGCCAGCAGTCTCCAGGGATCTTTCTCCTACGAGCAGTACTTC.

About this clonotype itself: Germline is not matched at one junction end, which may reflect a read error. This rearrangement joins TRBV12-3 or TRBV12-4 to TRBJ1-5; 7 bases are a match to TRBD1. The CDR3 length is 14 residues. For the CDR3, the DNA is TGTGCCAGCAGTTGGGGACAGAAAAATCAGCTCCAGCATTTT. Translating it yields CASSWGQKNQLQHF.

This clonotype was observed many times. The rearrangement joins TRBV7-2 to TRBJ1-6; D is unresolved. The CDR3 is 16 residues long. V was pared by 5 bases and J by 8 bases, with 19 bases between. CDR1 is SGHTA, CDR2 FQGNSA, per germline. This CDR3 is CASSLIGAKADSPLHF. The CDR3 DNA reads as TGTGCCAGCAGCCTGATTGGTGCCAAAGCCGATTCACCCCTCCACTTT.

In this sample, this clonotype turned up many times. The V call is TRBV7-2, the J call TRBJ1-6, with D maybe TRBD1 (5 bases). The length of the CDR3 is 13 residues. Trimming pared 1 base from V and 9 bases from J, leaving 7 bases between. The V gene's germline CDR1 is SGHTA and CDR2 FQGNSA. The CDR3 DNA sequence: TGTGCCAGCAGCTTAGACAGGAGTTCACCCCTCCACTTT. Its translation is CASSLDRSSPLHF.

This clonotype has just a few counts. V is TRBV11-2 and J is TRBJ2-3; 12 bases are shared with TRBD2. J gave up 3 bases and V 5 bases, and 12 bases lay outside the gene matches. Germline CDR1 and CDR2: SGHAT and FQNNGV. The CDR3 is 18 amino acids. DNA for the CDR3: TGTGCCAGCAGCCATCTAGCGGGAGGGCCGGGGGAAACAGATACGCAGTATTTT. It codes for CASSHLAGGPGETDTQYF.

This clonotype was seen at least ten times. CDR3: CASSSTGTNTEAFF. In nucleotides, the CDR3 is TGTGCCAGCAGCTCGACAGGGACGAACACTGAAGCTTTCTTT. V usage is TRBV7-3 and J usage is TRBJ1-1; 7 bases align to TRBD1. Losses at the gene ends were 4 bases for V and 1 base for J; bases not matched to a gene: 3. Germline CDR1 SGHTA, CDR2 FQGTGA. The CDR3 totals 14 residues.

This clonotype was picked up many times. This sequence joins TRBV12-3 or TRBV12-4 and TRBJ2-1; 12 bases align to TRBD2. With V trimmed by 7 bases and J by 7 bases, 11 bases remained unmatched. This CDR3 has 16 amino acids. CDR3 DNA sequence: TGTGCCAGCAATCCCTCACTAGCGGGAGGTACAAATGAGCAGTTCTTC. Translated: CASNPSLAGGTNEQFF.

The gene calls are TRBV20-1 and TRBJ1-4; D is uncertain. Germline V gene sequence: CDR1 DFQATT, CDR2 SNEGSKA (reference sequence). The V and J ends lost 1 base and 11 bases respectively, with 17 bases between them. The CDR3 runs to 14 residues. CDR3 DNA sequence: TGCAGTGCTAGAGGGGAAGGTGATACGGGGAAACTGTTTTTT. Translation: CSARGEGDTGKLFF.